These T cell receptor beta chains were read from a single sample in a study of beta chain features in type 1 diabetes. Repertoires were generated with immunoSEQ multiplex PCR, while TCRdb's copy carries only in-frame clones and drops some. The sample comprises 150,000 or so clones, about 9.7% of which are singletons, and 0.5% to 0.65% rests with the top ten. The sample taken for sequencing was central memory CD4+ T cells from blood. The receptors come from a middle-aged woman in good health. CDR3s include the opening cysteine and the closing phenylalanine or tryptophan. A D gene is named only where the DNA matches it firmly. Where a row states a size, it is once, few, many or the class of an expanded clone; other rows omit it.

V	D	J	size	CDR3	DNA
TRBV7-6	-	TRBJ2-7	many	CASSLGEYEQYF	TGTGCCAGCAGCTTAGGAGAGTACGAGCAGTACTTC
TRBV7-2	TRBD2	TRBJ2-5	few	CASSLGGVVAQYF	TGTGCCAGCAGCTTGGGGGGGGTGGTGGCCCAGTACTTC
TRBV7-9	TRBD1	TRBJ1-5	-	CASSGSAGTGANQPQHF	TGTGCCAGCAGCGGAAGTGCCGGGACAGGGGCCAATCAGCCCCAGCATTTT
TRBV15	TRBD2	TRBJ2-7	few	CATSRGLTSVEQYF	TGTGCCACCAGCAGAGGCCTGACTAGCGTTGAGCAGTACTTC
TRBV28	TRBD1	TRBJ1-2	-	CASSLGQGNYGYTF	TGTGCCAGCAGTTTGGGACAGGGTAACTATGGCTACACCTTC
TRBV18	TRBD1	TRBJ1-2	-	CASSPQGVGYTF	TGTGCCAGCTCCCCTCAGGGGGTTGGCTACACCTTC
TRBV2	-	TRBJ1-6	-	CASSQDSLNSPLHF	TGTGCCAGCAGTCAGGACAGTTTGAATTCACCCCTCCACTTT
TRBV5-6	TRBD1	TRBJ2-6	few	CASSATGQGALGANVLTF	TGTGCCAGCAGCGCAACTGGACAGGGGGCGCTTGGGGCCAACGTCCTGACTTTC
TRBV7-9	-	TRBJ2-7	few	CASSARGGAAYEQYF	TGTGCCAGCAGCGCCCGAGGGGGGGCAGCCTACGAGCAGTACTTC
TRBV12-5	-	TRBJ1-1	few	CASGLNTVNTEAFF	TGTGCTAGTGGTTTGAATACGGTGAACACTGAAGCTTTCTTT
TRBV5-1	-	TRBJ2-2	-	CASSPDAGSVSGELFF	TGCGCCAGCAGCCCAGACGCGGGCTCAGTGTCCGGGGAGCTGTTTTTT
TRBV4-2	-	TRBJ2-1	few	CASSSNDRNEQFF	TGTGCCAGCAGCTCTAATGACAGGAATGAGCAGTTCTTC
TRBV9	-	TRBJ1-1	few	CASSRQTRNTEAFF	TGTGCCAGCAGCCGTCAAACAAGGAACACTGAAGCTTTCTTT
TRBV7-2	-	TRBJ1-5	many	CASKFDGPRSPQHF	TGTGCCAGCAAGTTCGACGGTCCGAGGTCGCCCCAGCATTTT
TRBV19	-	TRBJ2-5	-	CASSSWMEWETQYF	TGTGCCAGTAGTTCCTGGATGGAGTGGGAGACCCAGTACTTC
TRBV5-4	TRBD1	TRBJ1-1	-	CASSIGQGATEAFF	TGTGCCAGCAGCATAGGACAGGGGGCGACTGAAGCTTTCTTT
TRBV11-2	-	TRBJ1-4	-	CASTDRLQGNEKLFF	TGTGCCAGCACCGACAGGCTGCAGGGTAATGAAAAACTGTTTTTT
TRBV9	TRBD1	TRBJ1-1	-	CASSVAGQGWTEAFF	TGTGCCAGCAGCGTAGCGGGACAGGGATGGACTGAAGCTTTCTTT
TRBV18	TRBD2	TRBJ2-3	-	CASAGLAGFTDTQYF	TGTGCCAGCGCAGGACTAGCGGGGTTCACAGATACGCAGTATTTT
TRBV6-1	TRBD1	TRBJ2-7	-	CASSGLGTGILYEQYF	TGTGCCAGCAGTGGACTAGGGACAGGGATTCTCTACGAGCAGTACTTC
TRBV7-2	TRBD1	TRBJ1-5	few	CASSLGRTGWGNQPQHF	TGTGCCAGCAGCTTAGGTCGGACAGGGTGGGGCAATCAGCCCCAGCATTTT
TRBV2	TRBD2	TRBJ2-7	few	CASSDPSGGPSYEQYF	TGTGCCAGCAGTGACCCTAGCGGGGGGCCATCCTACGAGCAGTACTTC
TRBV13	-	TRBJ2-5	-	CASSIRGTQYF	TGTGCCAGCAGCATACGGGGAACCCAGTACTTC
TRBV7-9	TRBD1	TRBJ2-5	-	CASSDRGGGASIYQETQYF	TGTGCCAGCAGCGACAGGGGTGGAGGGGCCAGTATTTACCAAGAGACCCAGTACTTC
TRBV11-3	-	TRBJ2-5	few	CASSRQRRETQYF	TGTGCCAGCAGCAGACAGCGAAGGGAGACCCAGTACTTC
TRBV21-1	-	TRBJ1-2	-	CASSKRGRWTSTGYTF	TGTGCCAGCAGCAAAAGAGGTCGGTGGACTTCGACTGGCTACACCTTC
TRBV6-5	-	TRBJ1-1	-	CASSSRTEAFF	TGTGCCAGCAGCTCCCGGACTGAAGCTTTCTTT
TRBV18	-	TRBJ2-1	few	CASSLNSGRAHTHNEQFF	TGTGCCAGCTCACTTAACTCCGGGCGGGCCCACACTCACAATGAGCAGTTCTTC
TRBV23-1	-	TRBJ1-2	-	CANPRGYTF	TGCGCCAACCCGCGAGGCTACACCTTC
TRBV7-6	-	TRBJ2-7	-	CASRPPSSYEQYF	TGTGCCAGCAGACCGCCTAGCTCCTACGAGCAGTACTTC
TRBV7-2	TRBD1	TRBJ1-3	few	CASSLSADRMNTIYF	TGTGCCAGCAGCTTGTCCGCGGACAGGATGAACACCATATATTTT
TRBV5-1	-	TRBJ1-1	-	CASSPGWGGVTEAFF	TGCGCCAGCAGCCCTGGGTGGGGGGGGGTGACTGAAGCTTTCTTT
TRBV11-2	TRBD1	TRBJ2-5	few	CASSLEDRGVETQYF	TGTGCCAGCAGCTTGGAGGACAGGGGTGTGGAGACCCAGTACTTC
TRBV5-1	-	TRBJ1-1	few	CASSLDHRNTEAFF	TGCGCCAGCAGCTTGGACCATAGGAACACTGAAGCTTTCTTT
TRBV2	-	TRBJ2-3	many	CASMASGSDTQYF	TGTGCCAGCATGGCGTCGGGATCAGATACGCAGTATTTT
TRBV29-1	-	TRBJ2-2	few	CSVGGILANTGELFF	TGCAGCGTTGGAGGGATACTCGCGAACACCGGGGAGCTGTTTTTT
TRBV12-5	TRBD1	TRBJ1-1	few	CASGSGRGTEAFF	TGTGCTAGTGGTTCGGGCAGGGGGACTGAAGCTTTCTTT
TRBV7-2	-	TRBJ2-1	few	CASSSRGGGNEQFF	TGTGCCAGCAGCTCCCGGGGAGGTGGCAATGAGCAGTTCTTC
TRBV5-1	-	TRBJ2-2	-	CASSDRGTGELFF	TGCGCCAGCAGCGATAGGGGCACCGGGGAGCTGTTTTTT
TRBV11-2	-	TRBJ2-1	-	CASSLALASNEQFF	TGTGCCAGCAGCTTAGCGTTGGCTTCCAATGAGCAGTTCTTC
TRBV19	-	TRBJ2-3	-	CASSMDSGSDTQYF	TGTGCCAGTAGTATGGATAGCGGCTCAGATACGCAGTATTTT
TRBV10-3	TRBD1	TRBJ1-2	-	CATLDRGGGYTF	TGTGCCACGCTAGACAGGGGCGGCGGCTACACCTTC
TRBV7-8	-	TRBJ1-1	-	CASSIQAQNTEAFF	TGTGCCAGCAGTATACAGGCCCAGAACACTGAAGCTTTCTTT
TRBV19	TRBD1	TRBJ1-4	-	CAGGADRGRGKLFF	TGTGCCGGCGGGGCGGACAGGGGGCGCGGAAAACTGTTTTTT
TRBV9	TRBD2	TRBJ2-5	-	CASSVAFSLAGAKDHRTQYF	TGTGCCAGCAGCGTAGCTTTTTCGCTAGCGGGAGCAAAGGACCATAGGACCCAGTACTTC
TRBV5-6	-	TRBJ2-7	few	CASSSRWYEQYF	TGTGCCAGCAGCTCTAGGTGGTACGAGCAGTACTTC
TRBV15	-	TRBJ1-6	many	CATSRDGQDNSPLHF	TGTGCCACCAGCAGAGACGGACAAGACAATTCACCCCTCCACTTT
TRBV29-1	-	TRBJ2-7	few	CSVEAGRGSYEQYF	TGCAGCGTTGAAGCGGGGCGGGGCTCCTACGAGCAGTACTTC
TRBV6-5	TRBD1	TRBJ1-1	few	CATQGGAQAFF	TGTGCCACGCAGGGGGGCGCACAAGCTTTCTTT
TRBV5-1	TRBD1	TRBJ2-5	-	CASSPADRGPQETQYF	TGCGCCAGCAGCCCAGCGGACAGGGGCCCCCAAGAGACCCAGTACTTC
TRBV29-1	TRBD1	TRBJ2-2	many	CSVPGQGLYTGELFF	TGCAGCGTCCCGGGACAGGGGTTATACACCGGGGAGCTGTTTTTT
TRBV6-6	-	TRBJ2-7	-	CASSQGAGASYEQYF	TGTGCCAGCAGCCAAGGGGCAGGGGCAAGCTACGAGCAGTACTTC
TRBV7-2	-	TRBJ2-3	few	CASSLSADTQYF	TGTGCCAGCAGCTTAAGCGCAGATACGCAGTATTTT
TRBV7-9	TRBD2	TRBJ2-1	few	CASTLALAGAYNEQFF	TGTGCCAGCACCTTAGCCCTAGCGGGGGCTTACAATGAGCAGTTCTTC
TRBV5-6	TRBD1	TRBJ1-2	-	CASSLVSGTGRNYGYTF	TGTGCCAGCAGCTTGGTCTCCGGGACAGGGAGGAACTATGGCTACACCTTC
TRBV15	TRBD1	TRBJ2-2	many	CATSRDRGVGGELFF	TGTGCCACCAGCAGGGACAGGGGAGTAGGCGGGGAGCTGTTTTTT
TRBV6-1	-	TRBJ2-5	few	CASSESQGGTQYF	TGTGCCAGCAGTGAGAGTCAAGGCGGGACCCAGTACTTC
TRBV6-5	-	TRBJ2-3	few	CASSQTSTDTQYF	TGTGCCAGCAGTCAGACTAGCACAGATACGCAGTATTTT
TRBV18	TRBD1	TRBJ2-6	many	CASSPRIDGQGLGANVLTF	TGTGCCAGCTCACCACGGATCGACGGACAGGGTCTGGGGGCCAACGTCCTGACTTTC
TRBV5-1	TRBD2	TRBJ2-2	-	CASRSGGHVGTGELFF	TGCGCCAGCAGATCGGGGGGGCACGTCGGCACCGGGGAGCTGTTTTTT